A single sample gave rise to the 20 T cell receptor beta chains below, sequenced in a study of OX40 agonist ivuxolimab in advanced cancers. TCRdb's table, derived via immunoSEQ multiplex PCR, lists solely in-frame clones and lacks some. This sample has 90,000 to 120,000 clones; around 93% occur once, and the top ten carry roughly 1.2%. Sequencing was performed on CD4+ or CD8+ T cells sorted from blood, taken in a trial of the OX40 agonist ivuxolimab. The receptors were gathered from an adult with an advanced solid tumor such as melanoma, head and neck, liver or kidney cancer.

The rearrangement joins TRBV13 to TRBJ2-7, with D perhaps assigned TRBD1 or TRBD2 (5 bases each). With 5 bases removed from V and 4 bases from J, the gap between germline ends came to 15 bases. There are 14 residues in the CDR3. Germline V gene data show CDR1 as PRHDT and CDR2 as FYEKMQ (reference sequence). The CDR3 DNA sequence: TGTGCCAGCAGCCCATCCGGGACCGAGTACGAGCAGTACTTC. As protein: CASSPSGTEYEQYF.

The chain employs TRBV28 and TRBJ1-2, with 9 bases identical to TRBD1. Trimming at V came to 6 bases and at J to 7 bases, leaving 12 bases not matched to a gene. CDR3 length: 15 residues. Germline V gives CDR1 MDHEN, CDR2 SYDVKM. The CDR3 DNA is TGTGCCAGCAGGTTAGGGACAGGGTGGTTTGGTGGCTACACCTTC. Its translation is CASRLGTGWFGGYTF.

This chain uses TRBV5-5 with TRBJ1-4; 8 positions agree with TRBD1. This CDR3 is built from 18 residues. CDR1 SGHKS and CDR2 YYEKEE come from the germline V gene (reference sequence). The junction had 11 bases not matched to a gene; V was cut back by 4 bases and J by 0 bases. Here the CDR3 DNA reads TGTGCCAGCAGCGCTGAGACAGGGGCGGCTGCAACTAATGAAAAACTGTTTTTT. Its protein is CASSAETGAAATNEKLFF.

The genes are TRBV5-1 and TRBJ1-1; a weak D match, TRBD1 (6 bases). Per germline, CDR1 SGHRS and CDR2 YFSETQ. The CDR3 runs to 15 residues. V was pared by 2 bases and J by 0 bases, with 11 bases between. The CDR3 spells CASSFQTGMNTEAFF. The CDR3 coding sequence is TGCGCCAGCAGCTTTCAGACAGGCATGAACACTGAAGCTTTCTTT.

J is TRBJ1-3 and V is TRBV5-4; TRBD1 is a possible D gene (5 bases). Looked up from germline, CDR1 is SGHNT and CDR2 is YYREEE (reference sequence). The CDR3 runs 14 residues. Trimming shortened V by 2 bases and J by 2 bases, and 8 bases separated the two germline ends. CDR3 sequence: CASSLSRAGNTIYF. The CDR3 DNA follows: TGTGCCAGCAGCTTATCCAGGGCTGGAAACACCATATATTTT. Together with reference TRBV5-4 and TRBJ1-3, the CDR3 gives the full variable domain: ETGVTQSPTHLIKTRGQQVTLRCSSQSGHNTVSWYQQALGQGPQFIFQYYREEENGRGNFPPRFSGLQFPNYSSELNVNALELDDSALYLCASSLSRAGNTIYFGEGSWLTVV.

CDR3 nucleotides: TGTGCCAGCAGCTGGGACAGGAACTCCGAGCAGTACTTC. Its translation: CASSWDRNSEQYF. The chain combines TRBV5-4 with TRBJ2-7, with TRBD1 identical over 8 bases. The CDR3 consists of 13 residues. Germline CDR1 and CDR2: SGHNT and YYREEE (reference sequence). Trimming took 3 bases from V and 6 from J; bases not matched to a gene: 5.

The chain joins TRBV9 to TRBJ2-7; D is perhaps TRBD1 or TRBD2 (5 bases each). The CDR3 runs to 15 residues. Trimming left V 0 bases short and J 0 bases short, with 10 bases between. Germline assignment: CDR1 SGDLS and CDR2 YYNGEE. CDR3 DNA: TGTGCCAGCAGCGTAGGGGACGCTAGCTCCTACGAGCAGTACTTC. This codes for CASSVGDASSYEQYF.

The V gene is TRBV5-4, the J gene TRBJ1-2; 7 nucleotides agree with TRBD1. The CDR3 spans 13 residues. CDR1 and CDR2 (germline): SGHNT, YYREEE (reference sequence). With V trimmed by 2 bases and J by 8 bases, 6 bases remained unmatched. CDR3 loop: CASSFRGWEGYTF. CDR3 sequence (DNA): TGTGCCAGCAGCTTCAGGGGGTGGGAGGGCTACACCTTC.

V and J are TRBV6-5 and TRBJ1-1, with D possibly TRBD1 on 6 matching bases. Per germline, CDR1 MNHEY and CDR2 SVGAGI. V was shortened by 6 bases and J by 6 bases, with 8 bases between the two germline ends. CDR3 length: 11 residues. CDR3 sequence: CASRQGSEAFF. The CDR3 coding sequence is TGTGCCAGCAGACAGGGATCTGAAGCTTTCTTT.

The CDR3, as DNA: TGCGCCAGCAGCTTGGCGGCAGGCCCTAACTATGGCTACACCTTC. This codes for CASSLAAGPNYGYTF. The chain uses TRBV5-1 and TRBJ1-2, with unresolved D. Trimming shortened V by 0 bases and J by 0 bases, and 9 bases separated the two germline ends. The CDR3 is 15 residues long. Germline V gives CDR1 SGHRS, CDR2 YFSETQ.

This clone has a handful of counts. The V gene is TRBV19, the J gene TRBJ1-5, with 8 bases fitting TRBD1. The CDR3 length is 16 residues. With 5 bases clipped from V and 4 bases from J, the junction kept 10 bases outside the gene matches. Germline CDR1 LNHDA, CDR2 SQIVND (reference sequence). The CDR3 reads CASSRAGGRDNQPQHF. For the CDR3, the DNA is TGTGCCAGTAGTCGGGCAGGGGGCAGGGATAATCAGCCCCAGCATTTT.

As concerns this clone: Other nucleotide sequences from this sample produce the same CDR3. The genes are TRBV27 and TRBJ1-6; the D gene is possibly TRBD1 (5 bases). The V gene lost 1 base and the J gene lost 8 bases, with 12 bases spanning the gap. Per germline, CDR1 MNHEY and CDR2 SMNVEV (reference sequence). CDR3 length equals 15 residues. The CDR3 DNA follows: TGTGCCAGCAGTTTATACCGGGGCCGGGATTCACCCCTCCACTTT. Its translation: CASSLYRGRDSPLHF.

The rearrangement uses TRBV28 and TRBJ2-7, with D possibly matching TRBD2 (5 bases). The CDR3 is made up of 12 amino acids. Looked up from germline, CDR1 is MDHEN and CDR2 is SYDVKM. V lost 2 bases to trimming and J lost 4 bases, with 6 bases between them. Here the CDR3 DNA reads TGTGCCAGCAGTTTACCGGGGTACGAGCAGTACTTC. Amino acid sequence: CASSLPGYEQYF.

This clone was seen a few times. The chain employs TRBV7-2 and TRBJ2-5; 11 nucleotides agree with TRBD2. The CDR3 is made up of 15 amino acids. Germline lookup yields CDR1 SGHTA and CDR2 FQGNSA. Losses at the gene ends were 9 bases for V and 3 bases for J; bases not matched to a gene: 9. DNA of the CDR3: TGTGCCAGTAAGTTACTAGCGGGAGAGGAAGAGACCCAGTACTTC. Encoded protein: CASKLLAGEEETQYF. The full variable domain, rest sourced from reference TRBV7-2 and TRBJ2-5, is GAGVSQSPSNKVTEKGKDVELRCDPISGHTALYWYRQSLGQGLEFLIYFQGNSAPDKSGLPSDRFSAERTGGSVSTLTIQRTQQEDSAVYLCASKLLAGEEETQYFGPGTRLLVL.

The CDR3 here is CASFRATNYGYTF. The DNA of the CDR3 is TGTGCCAGCTTCAGAGCAACTAACTATGGCTACACCTTC. The chain employs TRBV28 and TRBJ1-2, with D uncertain. The germline gives CDR1 MDHEN, CDR2 SYDVKM. Trimming removed 8 bases from V and 0 bases from J, with 10 bases in between. This CDR3 region has 13 residues.

The CDR3 sequence: CASSLRRSAGDFNEQFF. CDR3 DNA: TGTGCCAGCAGCTTACGTCGATCAGCGGGAGATTTCAATGAGCAGTTCTTC. This chain links TRBV7-8 with TRBJ2-1; 8 nucleotides align to TRBD2. The germline gives CDR1 SGHVS, CDR2 FQNEAQ. V dropped 2 bases and J dropped 6; count of bases not matched to a gene: 12. This CDR3 comprises 17 residues.

The chain uses TRBV4-3 and TRBJ2-7, with a tentative D call TRBD2 (5 bases). The germline gives CDR1 LGHNA, CDR2 YSLEER. V was trimmed by 3 bases and J by 2 bases, leaving 11 bases between them. This CDR3 has 14 residues. CDR3 protein: CASSQFPGTYEQYF. Written as DNA, the CDR3 is TGCGCCAGCAGCCAGTTCCCCGGGACCTACGAGCAGTACTTC.

This sequence joins TRBV16 and TRBJ1-2; perhaps TRBD1 as D (6 bases). Trimming took off 3 bases at V and 8 bases at J, with 13 bases between the two ends. This CDR3 contains 13 residues. CDR1 and CDR2 (germline): KGHSY, FQNENV. CDR3 coding DNA: TGTGCCAGCAGCCAGCAGGGGTCGGGCGGCTACACCTTC. Protein product: CASSQQGSGGYTF.

This clone was seen a handful of times. The genes are TRBV28 and TRBJ2-7; the match to TRBD2 covers 10 bases. Germline trimming cut 5 bases from V and 3 bases from J; bases unmatched to any gene: 10. The CDR3 loop spans 16 amino acids. The germline V gene encodes CDR1 MDHEN and CDR2 SYDVKM. For the CDR3, the DNA is TGTGCCAGCAGTCCCACCGGGACTAGCGATAACTACGAGCAGTACTTC. It codes for CASSPTGTSDNYEQYF.

This clone came up a few times. The chain employs TRBV7-6 and TRBJ1-1, with no clear D. Per the germline V gene, CDR1 is SGHVS and CDR2 is FNYEAQ. This CDR3 region has 14 residues. V was cut by 1 base and J by 1 base, with 7 bases left in between. CDR3 bases: TGTGCCAGCAGCTTAGTCGTAGCGAACACTGAAGCTTTCTTT. Its protein product is CASSLVVANTEAFF.